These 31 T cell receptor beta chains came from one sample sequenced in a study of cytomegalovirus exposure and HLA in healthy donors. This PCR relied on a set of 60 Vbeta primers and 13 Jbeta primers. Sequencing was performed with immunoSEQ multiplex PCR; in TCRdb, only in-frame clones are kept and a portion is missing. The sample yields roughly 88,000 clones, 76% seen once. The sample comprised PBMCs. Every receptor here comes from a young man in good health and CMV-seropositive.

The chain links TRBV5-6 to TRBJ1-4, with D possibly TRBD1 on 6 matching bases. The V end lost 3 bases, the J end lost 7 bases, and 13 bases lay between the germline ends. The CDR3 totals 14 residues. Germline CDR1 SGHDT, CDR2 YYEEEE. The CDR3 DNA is TGTGCCAGCAGCTCAGCAGGGGTTGGTGAAAAACTGTTTTTT. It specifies CASSSAGVGEKLFF.

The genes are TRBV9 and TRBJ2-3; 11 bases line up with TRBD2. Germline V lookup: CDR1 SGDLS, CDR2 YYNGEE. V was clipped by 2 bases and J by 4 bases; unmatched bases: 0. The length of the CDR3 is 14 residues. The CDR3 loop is CASSVSGGADTQYF. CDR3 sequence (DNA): TGTGCCAGCAGCGTTAGCGGGGGGGCAGATACGCAGTATTTT.

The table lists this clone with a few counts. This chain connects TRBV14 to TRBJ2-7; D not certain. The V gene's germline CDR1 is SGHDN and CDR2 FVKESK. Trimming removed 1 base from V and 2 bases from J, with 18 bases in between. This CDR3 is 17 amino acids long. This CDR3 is CASSQGRGLGRTYEQYF. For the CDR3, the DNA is TGTGCCAGCAGCCAAGGTCGCGGTCTGGGTAGGACCTACGAGCAGTACTTC.

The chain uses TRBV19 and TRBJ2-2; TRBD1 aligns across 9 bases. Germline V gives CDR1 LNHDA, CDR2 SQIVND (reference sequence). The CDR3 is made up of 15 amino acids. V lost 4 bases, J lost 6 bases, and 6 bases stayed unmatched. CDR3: CASSTDRGGSGELFF. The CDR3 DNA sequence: TGTGCCAGTAGTACCGACAGGGGGGGGTCCGGGGAGCTGTTTTTT.

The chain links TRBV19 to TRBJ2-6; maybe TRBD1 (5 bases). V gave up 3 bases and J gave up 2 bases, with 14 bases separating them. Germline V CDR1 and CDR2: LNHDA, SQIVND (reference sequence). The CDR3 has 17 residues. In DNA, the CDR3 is TGTGCCAGTAGTATCCGAAGGGGCGAACCTGGGGCCAACGTCCTGACTTTC. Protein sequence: CASSIRRGEPGANVLTF.

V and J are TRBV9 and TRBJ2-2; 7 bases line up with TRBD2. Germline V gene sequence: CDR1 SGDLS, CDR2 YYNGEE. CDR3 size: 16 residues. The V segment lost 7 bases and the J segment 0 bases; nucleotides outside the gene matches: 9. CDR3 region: CASGGSISANTGELFF. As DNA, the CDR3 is TGTGCCAGCGGCGGGAGTATCTCCGCGAACACCGGGGAGCTGTTTTTT. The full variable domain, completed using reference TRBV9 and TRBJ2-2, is DSGVTQTPKHLITATGQRVTLRCSPRSGDLSVYWYQQSLDQGLQFLIQYYNGEERAKGNILERFSAQQFPDLHSELNLSSLELGDSALYFCASGGSISANTGELFFGEGSRLTVL.

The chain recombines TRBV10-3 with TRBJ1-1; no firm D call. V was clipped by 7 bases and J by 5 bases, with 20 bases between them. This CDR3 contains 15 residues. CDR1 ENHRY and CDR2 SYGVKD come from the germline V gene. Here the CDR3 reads CAIKRSSVMETEAFF. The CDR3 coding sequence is TGTGCCATCAAAAGGTCTTCGGTTATGGAGACTGAAGCTTTCTTT.

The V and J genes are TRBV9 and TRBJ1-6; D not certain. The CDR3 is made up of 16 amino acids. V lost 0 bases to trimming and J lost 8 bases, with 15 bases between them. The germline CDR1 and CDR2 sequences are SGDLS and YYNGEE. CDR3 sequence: CASSVEGGGSYSPLHF. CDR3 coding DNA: TGTGCCAGCAGCGTAGAGGGCGGAGGGTCTTATTCACCCCTCCACTTT. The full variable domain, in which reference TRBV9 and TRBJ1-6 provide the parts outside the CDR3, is DSGVTQTPKHLITATGQRVTLRCSPRSGDLSVYWYQQSLDQGLQFLIQYYNGEERAKGNILERFSAQQFPDLHSELNLSSLELGDSALYFCASSVEGGGSYSPLHFGNGTRLTVT.

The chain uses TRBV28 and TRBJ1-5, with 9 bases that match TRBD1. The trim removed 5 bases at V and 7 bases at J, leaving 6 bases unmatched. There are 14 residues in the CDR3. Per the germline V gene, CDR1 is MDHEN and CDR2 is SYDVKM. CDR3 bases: TGTGCCAGCAGTACCCCGGGACAGGGCCAGCCCCAGCATTTT. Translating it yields CASSTPGQGQPQHF.

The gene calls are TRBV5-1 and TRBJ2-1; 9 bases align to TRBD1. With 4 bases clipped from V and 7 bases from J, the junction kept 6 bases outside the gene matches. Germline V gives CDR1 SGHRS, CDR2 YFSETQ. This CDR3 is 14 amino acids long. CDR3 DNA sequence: TGCGCCAGCAGCCCGATACAGGGGGCGAATGAGCAGTTCTTC. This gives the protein CASSPIQGANEQFF. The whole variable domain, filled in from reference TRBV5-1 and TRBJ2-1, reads KAGVTQTPRYLIKTRGQQVTLSCSPISGHRSVSWYQQTPGQGLQFLFEYFSETQRNKGNFPGRFSGRQFSNSRSEMNVSTLELGDSALYLCASSPIQGANEQFFGPGTRLTVL.

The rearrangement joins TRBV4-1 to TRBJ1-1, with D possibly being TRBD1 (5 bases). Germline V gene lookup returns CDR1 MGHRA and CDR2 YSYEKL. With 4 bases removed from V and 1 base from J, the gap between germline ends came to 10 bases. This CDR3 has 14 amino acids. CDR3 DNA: TGCGCCAGCAGCCCCGCGGGGGGGAACACTGAAGCTTTCTTT. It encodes CASSPAGGNTEAFF.

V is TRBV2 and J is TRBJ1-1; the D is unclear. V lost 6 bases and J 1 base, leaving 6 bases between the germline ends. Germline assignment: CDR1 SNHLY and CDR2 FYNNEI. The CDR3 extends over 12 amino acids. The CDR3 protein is CASRSENTEAFF. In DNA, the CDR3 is TGTGCCAGCAGATCAGAGAACACTGAAGCTTTCTTT.

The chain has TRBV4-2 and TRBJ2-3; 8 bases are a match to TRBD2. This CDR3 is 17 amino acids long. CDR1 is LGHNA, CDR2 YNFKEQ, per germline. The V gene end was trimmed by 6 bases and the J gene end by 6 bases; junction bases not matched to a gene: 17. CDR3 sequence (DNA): TGTGCCAGCAGTCGGTCCACAAGCGGGGGAATCATGGATACGCAGTATTTT. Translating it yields CASSRSTSGGIMDTQYF.

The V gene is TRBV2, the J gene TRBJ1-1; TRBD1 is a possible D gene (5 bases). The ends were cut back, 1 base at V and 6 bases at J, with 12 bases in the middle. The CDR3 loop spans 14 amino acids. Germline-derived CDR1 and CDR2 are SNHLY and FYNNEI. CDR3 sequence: CASSEVGGASEAFF. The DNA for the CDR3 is TGTGCCAGCAGTGAAGTGGGAGGGGCTTCTGAAGCTTTCTTT.

DNA for the CDR3: TGTGCCAGCACCCTTGCGGGGGGTATCTCCTACGAGCAGTACTTC. Translated, it gives CASTLAGGISYEQYF. J is TRBJ2-7 and V is TRBV5-6; 8 nucleotides agree with TRBD2. The V gene end was trimmed by 6 bases and the J gene end by 0 bases; junction bases not matched to a gene: 8. Germline-derived CDR1 and CDR2 are SGHDT and YYEEEE. There are 15 residues in the CDR3.

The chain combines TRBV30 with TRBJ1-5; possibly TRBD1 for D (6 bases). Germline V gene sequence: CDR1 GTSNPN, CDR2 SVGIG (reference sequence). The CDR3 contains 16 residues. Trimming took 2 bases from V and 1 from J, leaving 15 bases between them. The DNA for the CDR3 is TGTGCCTGGAGTATTTCCGGGACACTAAGCAATCAGCCCCAGCATTTT. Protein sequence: CAWSISGTLSNQPQHF.

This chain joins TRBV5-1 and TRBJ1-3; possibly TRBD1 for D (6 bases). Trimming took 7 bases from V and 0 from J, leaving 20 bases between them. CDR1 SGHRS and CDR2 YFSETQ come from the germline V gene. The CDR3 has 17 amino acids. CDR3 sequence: CASSGGSIPYSGNTIYF. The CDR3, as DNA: TGCGCCAGCTCGGGGGGCAGCATACCATACTCTGGAAACACCATATATTTT. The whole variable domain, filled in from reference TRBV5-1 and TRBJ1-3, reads KAGVTQTPRYLIKTRGQQVTLSCSPISGHRSVSWYQQTPGQGLQFLFEYFSETQRNKGNFPGRFSGRQFSNSRSEMNVSTLELGDSALYLCASSGGSIPYSGNTIYFGEGSWLTVV.

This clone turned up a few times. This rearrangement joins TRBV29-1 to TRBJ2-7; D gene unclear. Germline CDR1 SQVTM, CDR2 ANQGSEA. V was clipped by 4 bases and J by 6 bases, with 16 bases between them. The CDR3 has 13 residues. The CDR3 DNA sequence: TGCAGCGTTGGCTCCGGTGCTAGAGGCGAGCAGTACTTC. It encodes CSVGSGARGEQYF.

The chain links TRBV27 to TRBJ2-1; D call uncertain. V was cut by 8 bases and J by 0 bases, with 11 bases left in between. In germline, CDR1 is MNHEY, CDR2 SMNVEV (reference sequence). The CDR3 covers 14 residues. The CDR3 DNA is TGTGCCAGCCACGGAGCCCTCTCCTACAATGAGCAGTTCTTC. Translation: CASHGALSYNEQFF.

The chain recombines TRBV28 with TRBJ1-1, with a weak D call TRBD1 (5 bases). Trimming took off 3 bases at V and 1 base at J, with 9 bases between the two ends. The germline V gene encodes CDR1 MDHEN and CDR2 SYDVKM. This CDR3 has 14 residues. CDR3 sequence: CASSLPGGNTEAFF. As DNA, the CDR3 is TGTGCCAGCAGTTTGCCGGGGGGGAACACTGAAGCTTTCTTT.

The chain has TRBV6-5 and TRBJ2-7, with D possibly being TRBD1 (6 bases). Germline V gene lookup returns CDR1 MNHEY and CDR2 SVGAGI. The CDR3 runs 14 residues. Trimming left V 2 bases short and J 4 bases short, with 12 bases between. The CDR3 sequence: CASSYQTGPYEQYF. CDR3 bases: TGTGCCAGCAGTTACCAGACAGGCCCATACGAGCAGTACTTC.

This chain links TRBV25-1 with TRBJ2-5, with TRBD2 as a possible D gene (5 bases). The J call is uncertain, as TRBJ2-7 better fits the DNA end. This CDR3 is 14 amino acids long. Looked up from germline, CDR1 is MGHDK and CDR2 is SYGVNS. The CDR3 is CASSRGGALYEQYF. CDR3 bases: TGTGCCAGCAGTCGCGGAGGAGCCCTTTACGAGCAGTACTTC.

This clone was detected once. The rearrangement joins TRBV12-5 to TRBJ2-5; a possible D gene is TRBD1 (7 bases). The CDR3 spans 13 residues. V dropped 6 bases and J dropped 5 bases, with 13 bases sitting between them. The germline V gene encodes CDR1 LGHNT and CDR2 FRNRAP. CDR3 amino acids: CASGPQGRETQYF. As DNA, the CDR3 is TGTGCTAGTGGACCACAGGGGAGGGAGACCCAGTACTTC.

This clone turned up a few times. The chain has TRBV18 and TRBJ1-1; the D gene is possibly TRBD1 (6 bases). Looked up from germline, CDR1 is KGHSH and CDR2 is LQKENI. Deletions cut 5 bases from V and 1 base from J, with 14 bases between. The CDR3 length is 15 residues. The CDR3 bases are TGTGCCAGCTCATCAGCGGGGGCACAGAACACTGAAGCTTTCTTT. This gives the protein CASSSAGAQNTEAFF.

The CDR3 region has the DNA TGTGCCTGGAGTGTACCGGGATACGAGCAGTACTTC. Amino acids: CAWSVPGYEQYF. This sequence joins TRBV30 and TRBJ2-7, with TRBD2 as a possible D gene (5 bases). The V end lost 0 bases, the J end lost 4 bases, and 7 bases lay between the germline ends. The V gene's germline CDR1 is GTSNPN and CDR2 SVGIG (reference sequence). CDR3 length: 12 residues.

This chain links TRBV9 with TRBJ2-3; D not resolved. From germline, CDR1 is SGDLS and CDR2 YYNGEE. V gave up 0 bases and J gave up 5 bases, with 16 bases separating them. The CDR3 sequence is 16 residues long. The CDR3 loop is CASSVDAGILGDTQYF. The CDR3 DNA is TGTGCCAGCAGCGTAGACGCAGGCATTCTTGGAGATACGCAGTATTTT.

This CDR3 is CASSPRWGGDYGYTF. In DNA form, the CDR3 reads TGTGCCAGCAGCCCTAGGTGGGGGGGGGACTATGGCTACACCTTC. The chain links TRBV21-1 to TRBJ1-2. TRBV21-1 is reported as a pseudogene. This CDR3 comprises 15 residues.

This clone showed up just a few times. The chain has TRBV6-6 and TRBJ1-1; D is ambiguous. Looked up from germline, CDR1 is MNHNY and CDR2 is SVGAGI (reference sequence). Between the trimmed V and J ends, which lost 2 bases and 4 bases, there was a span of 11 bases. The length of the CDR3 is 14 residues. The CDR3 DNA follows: TGTGCCAGCAGTTACGGGTGGAGAGGCACTGAAGCTTTCTTT. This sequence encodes CASSYGWRGTEAFF.

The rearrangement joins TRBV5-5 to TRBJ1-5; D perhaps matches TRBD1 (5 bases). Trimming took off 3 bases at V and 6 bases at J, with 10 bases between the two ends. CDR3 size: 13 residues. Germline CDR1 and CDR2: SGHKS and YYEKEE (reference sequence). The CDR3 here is CASSSGFSQPQHF. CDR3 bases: TGTGCCAGCAGCTCAGGGTTTAGTCAGCCCCAGCATTTT.

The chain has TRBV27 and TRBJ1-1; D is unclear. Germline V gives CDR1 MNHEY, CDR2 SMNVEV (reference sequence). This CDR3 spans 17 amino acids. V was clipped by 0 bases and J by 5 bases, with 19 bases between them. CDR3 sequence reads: CASSLSFSSLRRTEAFF. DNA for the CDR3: TGTGCCAGCAGTTTATCCTTTTCAAGCCTCCGCCGGACTGAAGCTTTCTTT.

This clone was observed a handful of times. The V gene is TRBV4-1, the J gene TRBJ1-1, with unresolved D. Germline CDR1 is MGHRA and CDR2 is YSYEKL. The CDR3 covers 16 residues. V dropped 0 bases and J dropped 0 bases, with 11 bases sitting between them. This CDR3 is CASSQESTAMNTEAFF. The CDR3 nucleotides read TGCGCCAGCAGCCAAGAATCAACAGCCATGAACACTGAAGCTTTCTTT.